This T cell receptor (beta chain) was captured by sequencing in a study of CD8 T cells in Susac syndrome. The RNA input was about 0.5 to 1 ug, and it was reverse transcribed with random hexamers. TCRdb re-derived calls from the immunoSEQ multiplex PCR reads in MiXCR, one entry per CDR3 protein. The data contain about 210,000 distinct CDR3 sequences, about 95% of them singletons. Germline values: CDR1 SQVTM, CDR2 ANQGSEA. This CDR3 is 10 amino acids long. Trimming stripped 3 bases from V and 6 bases from J, with 5 bases between. This TCR was recovered from a human donor with multiple sclerosis. Sequencing input: CD4+ T cells from PBMCs. The J gene is TRBJ1-2, the V gene TRBV29-1, with D hard to call. The DNA of the CDR3 is TGCAGCGTTGATACGGATGGCTACACCTTC. Translated, it gives CSVDTDGYTF.